The clone carrying this TCR beta chain came up a few times. The sample originates from a study of cytomegalovirus exposure and HLA in healthy donors. The PCR made use of 60 Vbeta and 13 Jbeta primers. Only in-frame clones appear in the TCRdb table, and some are missing; sequencing was by immunoSEQ multiplex PCR. The sample lists some 140,000 clones; roughly four fifths were seen once. Germline CDR1 is ENHRY and CDR2 is SYGVKD. V was pared by 6 bases and J by 5 bases, with 11 bases of the junction left unmatched. The CDR3 has 15 amino acids. The specimen sequenced was PBMCs. This receptor was taken from a woman aged 50 to 60 in good health and CMV-seropositive. The chain couples TRBV10-3 to TRBJ2-5, with TRBD1 matching 8 bases. CDR3 loop: CAIRGDRLGEETQYF. DNA for the CDR3: TGTGCCATCAGGGGGGACAGGCTTGGCGAGGAGACCCAGTACTTC.